These 21 T cell receptor beta chains originate from one sample sequenced in a study of blood T cell repertoires in COVID-19. Profiling relied on immunoSEQ multiplex PCR, and the TCRdb table lists in-frame clones only, not all of them. The data show approximately 200,000 clones, with 85% to 90% seen just once and approximately 3.4% held by the top ten. Sequenced material: PBMCs or T cells enriched from blood (not recorded which). Receptors originate from a young woman in a cohort exposed to, infected with or recovered from COVID-19 (not recorded which).

The chain employs TRBV2 and TRBJ2-7; 12 positions agree with TRBD2. Trimming took 1 base from V and 9 from J; bases not matched to a gene: 7. CDR3 length: 15 amino acids. Per the germline V gene, CDR1 is SNHLY and CDR2 is FYNNEI. CDR3 coding DNA: TGTGCCAGCAGTGAAGAGGCTAGCGGGAGGGGTGGGCAGTACTTC. Its translation is CASSEEASGRGGQYF.

V usage is TRBV5-4 and J usage is TRBJ2-3; D is unresolved. Trimming took 5 bases from V and 1 from J, leaving 11 bases between them. The CDR3 length is 14 residues. Germline CDR1 SGHNT, CDR2 YYREEE (reference sequence). The CDR3, as DNA: TGTGCCAGCAGATCGGCCCAGGGCACAGATACGCAGTATTTT. As protein: CASRSAQGTDTQYF.

V is TRBV3-1 (or the pseudogene TRBV3-2) and J is TRBJ2-7, with 7 bases matching TRBD1. The CDR3 is 14 residues long. Germline V gene data show CDR1 as LGHDT and CDR2 as YNNKEL (reference sequence). V was pared by 4 bases and J by 0 bases, with 3 bases of the junction left unmatched. Here the CDR3 reads CASSLRQGSYEQYF. The CDR3, as DNA: TGTGCCAGCAGCCTACGACAGGGCTCCTACGAGCAGTACTTC.

This chain connects TRBV28 to TRBJ1-3; D is uncertain. From germline, CDR1 is MDHEN and CDR2 SYDVKM. The CDR3 spans 14 residues. The CDR3 here is CAATLGVSGNTIYF. In nucleotides, the CDR3 is TGTGCAGCTACACTCGGAGTATCTGGAAACACCATATATTTT.

The rearrangement links TRBV19 to TRBJ2-3; 15 bases map to TRBD2. The CDR3 runs 16 residues. V trimming: 3 bases; J trimming: 4 bases; junction bases outside the gene matches: 2. The germline V gene encodes CDR1 LNHDA and CDR2 SQIVND (reference sequence). CDR3 in DNA: TGTGCCAGTAGTATGGGGACTAGCGGGGGGCCAGATACGCAGTATTTT. Translation: CASSMGTSGGPDTQYF.

The chain employs TRBV28 and TRBJ1-2; 7 nucleotides line up with TRBD1. J was trimmed by 4 bases and V by 6 bases; bases with no gene match: 8. Per the germline V gene, CDR1 is MDHEN and CDR2 is SYDVKM. This CDR3 is 14 amino acids long. Here the CDR3 reads CASRSDRRFYGYTF. CDR3 DNA sequence: TGTGCCAGCAGGTCGGACAGGAGATTCTATGGCTACACCTTC.

For the CDR3, the DNA is TGTGCCAGCAGCCGAGGAGGGACTGGCGGTGAAAAACTGTTTTTT. Translation: CASSRGGTGGEKLFF. J is TRBJ1-4 and V is TRBV3-1 (or the pseudogene TRBV3-2), with a possible D match to TRBD1 (5 bases). This CDR3 region has 15 residues. The V gene lost 4 bases and the J gene lost 7 bases, with 16 bases spanning the gap. Germline V gives CDR1 LGHDT, CDR2 YNNKEL (reference sequence).

This clone was recorded once. This chain links TRBV5-8 with TRBJ1-3, with 7 bases that match TRBD1. This CDR3 comprises 13 residues. CDR1 is SGHTS, CDR2 YDEGEE, per germline. J gave up 2 bases and V 4 bases, and 0 bases lay outside the gene matches. The CDR3 reads CASSGTAGNTIYF. The CDR3 DNA reads TGTGCCAGCAGCGGGACAGCTGGAAACACCATATATTTT.

The chain recombines TRBV5-4 with TRBJ1-6, with TRBD1 as a possible D gene (5 bases). V dropped 0 bases and J dropped 7 bases, with 14 bases sitting between them. This CDR3 is 16 amino acids long. Germline loops: CDR1 SGHNT, CDR2 YYREEE (reference sequence). Here the CDR3 reads CASSLEVARANSPLHF. In nucleotides, the CDR3 is TGTGCCAGCAGCTTGGAAGTGGCCAGGGCAAATTCACCCCTCCACTTT.

This clone was picked up a small number of times. This sequence joins TRBV6-4 and TRBJ2-3; 11 bases are shared with TRBD2. Germline-derived CDR1 and CDR2 are MRHNA and SNTAGT. V was pared by 2 bases and J by 2 bases, with 3 bases of the junction left unmatched. This CDR3 has 16 amino acids. The CDR3 region is CASSDTSGGYTDTQYF. CDR3 sequence (DNA): TGTGCCAGCAGTGACACTAGCGGGGGATACACAGATACGCAGTATTTT.

This clone was picked up one time. The V call is TRBV24-1, the J call TRBJ2-3; D remains ambiguous. Between the trimmed V and J ends, which lost 1 base and 6 bases, there was a span of 13 bases. Per the germline V gene, CDR1 is KGHDR and CDR2 is SFDVKD. The CDR3 extends over 15 amino acids. For the CDR3, the DNA is TGTGCCACCAGTGATTTCCCCAGTTCTTTCGATACGCAGTATTTT. It specifies CATSDFPSSFDTQYF.

The chain uses TRBV7-6 and TRBJ1-1, with a tentative D call TRBD1 (5 bases). Germline assignment: CDR1 SGHVS and CDR2 FNYEAQ. V was trimmed by 0 bases and J by 0 bases, leaving 17 bases between them. This CDR3 spans 18 amino acids. The CDR3 sequence is CASSLALKGPRMNTEAFF. The CDR3 DNA is TGTGCCAGCAGCTTAGCGCTTAAGGGGCCGCGAATGAACACTGAAGCTTTCTTT.

The chain recombines TRBV24-1 with TRBJ1-2; D is unclear. V was shortened by 4 bases and J by 4 bases, with 9 bases between the two germline ends. Germline CDR1 reads KGHDR; CDR2 reads SFDVKD. CDR3 length equals 13 residues. CDR3 residues: CATSDHTAYGYTF. The CDR3 nucleotides read TGTGCCACCAGTGACCATACAGCCTATGGCTACACCTTC.

The rearrangement links TRBV5-4 to TRBJ1-1, with a weak D call TRBD1 (5 bases). The CDR3 covers 17 residues. Germline lookup yields CDR1 SGHNT and CDR2 YYREEE (reference sequence). V shed 0 bases and J shed 3 bases, with 18 bases lying between them. In DNA, the CDR3 is TGTGCCAGCAGCTTGGCGCCAGGGTGGGATCCTGACACTGAAGCTTTCTTT. Its protein product is CASSLAPGWDPDTEAFF.

The chain carries TRBV16 and TRBJ1-2; possible D gene TRBD1, 6 bases. V was cut by 4 bases and J by 3 bases, with 9 bases left in between. Germline V lookup: CDR1 KGHSY, CDR2 FQNENV. This CDR3 region has 13 residues. CDR3 sequence (DNA): TGTGCCAGCAGCCTGCGACAGGACTATGGCTACACCTTC. The encoded protein is CASSLRQDYGYTF.

This chain joins TRBV7-9 and TRBJ1-6; the D is unclear. Germline V gene sequence: CDR1 SEHNR, CDR2 FQNEAQ (reference sequence). V gave up 1 base and J gave up 4 bases, with 5 bases separating them. CDR3 length: 14 residues. CDR3: CASSLEEYNSPLHF. CDR3 DNA sequence: TGTGCCAGCAGCTTAGAGGAGTATAATTCACCCCTCCACTTT.

The CDR3 DNA reads TGTGCCAGCACTGAGACAGTAGCAAACACTGAAGCTTTCTTT. This gives the protein CASTETVANTEAFF. The chain joins TRBV2 to TRBJ1-1; the D gene is possibly TRBD1 (5 bases). Germline V lookup: CDR1 SNHLY, CDR2 FYNNEI. Trimming took 7 bases from V and 2 from J, leaving 14 bases between them. CDR3 size: 14 residues. The full variable domain, completed using reference TRBV2 and TRBJ1-1, is EPEVTQTPSHQVTQMGQEVILRCVPISNHLYFYWYRQILGQKVEFLVSFYNNEISEKSEIFDDQFSVERPDGSNFTLKIRSTKLEDSAMYFCASTETVANTEAFFGQGTRLTVV.

J is TRBJ2-5 and V is TRBV29-1; TRBD2 aligns across 10 bases. The V gene's germline CDR1 is SQVTM and CDR2 ANQGSEA. V trimming: 7 bases; J trimming: 6 bases; junction bases outside the gene matches: 8. This CDR3 is built from 13 residues. The CDR3 loop is CSGQTSGAQTQYF. The DNA of the CDR3 is TGCAGCGGCCAAACTAGCGGGGCGCAGACCCAGTACTTC.

This clone appeared a single time. The rearrangement uses TRBV28 and TRBJ1-2; the match to TRBD1 covers 7 bases. CDR3 size: 14 residues. CDR1 is MDHEN and CDR2 is SYDVKM in the germline V gene. V trimming: 6 bases; J trimming: 4 bases; junction bases outside the gene matches: 8. The DNA for the CDR3 is TGTGCCAGCAGCTGGGGGACAGACACCTATGGCTACACCTTC. Protein: CASSWGTDTYGYTF.

The chain combines TRBV9 with TRBJ1-1; possibly TRBD1 for D (5 bases). The germline CDR1 and CDR2 sequences are SGDLS and YYNGEE. V lost 0 bases, J lost 6 bases, and 15 bases lay in between. This CDR3 spans 15 amino acids. The CDR3 DNA is TGTGCCAGCAGCGTAGCTGCTACACGGGGGGCTGAAGCTTTCTTT. The encoded protein is CASSVAATRGAEAFF.

The chain uses TRBV7-9 and TRBJ2-2, with 11 nucleotides matching TRBD1. The J segment lost 0 bases and the V segment lost 5 bases, leaving 8 bases of the junction unmatched. Germline V gives CDR1 SEHNR, CDR2 FQNEAQ (reference sequence). The CDR3 loop spans 18 amino acids. DNA of the CDR3: TGTGCCAGCAGCCCGGGACAGGGGGAACCGGCGAACACCGGGGAGCTGTTTTTT. This encodes CASSPGQGEPANTGELFF.